The 6 T cell receptor beta chains reported below all come from one sample, sequenced in a study of shared clonotypes between healthy human individuals. The assay was immunoSEQ multiplex PCR, and TCRdb's table has in-frame clones only and misses some. The sample carries some 2.1 million clones, approximately 95% recorded once. The sequencing input was naive CD4+ T cells sorted from blood. Subset specified: CD45RA+ positively selected. These TCRs come from a man aged 18-30 years in good health.

This clone was counted a few times. Other DNA sequences in the sample encode the same CDR3. The rearrangement joins TRBV30 to TRBJ1-1; D is uncertain. The CDR3 has 13 amino acids. V gave up 1 base and J gave up 0 bases, with 6 bases separating them. Per germline, CDR1 GTSNPN and CDR2 SVGIG (reference sequence). The CDR3 DNA sequence: TGTGCCTGGAGTGGTCAGATGAACACTGAAGCTTTCTTT. Translating gives CAWSGQMNTEAFF.

The chain is built from TRBV5-6 and TRBJ2-5, with D maybe TRBD2 (6 bases). Germline loops: CDR1 SGHDT, CDR2 YYEEEE. V shed 6 bases and J shed 7 bases, with 22 bases lying between them. This CDR3 region has 15 residues. DNA of the CDR3: TGTGCCAGCACCTGGTCCTTAGTAGGGCGGGGGACCCAGTACTTC. It specifies CASTWSLVGRGTQYF.

The rearrangement uses TRBV11-2 and TRBJ2-7; 7 nucleotides match TRBD2. V lost 8 bases and J lost 0; bases outside the gene matches: 4. CDR1 and CDR2 (germline): SGHAT, FQNNGV. The CDR3 has 13 amino acids. DNA of the CDR3: TGTGCCAGCCTGGGCGGGAGCTCCTACGAGCAGTACTTC. Protein sequence: CASLGGSSYEQYF.

The chain recombines TRBV5-7 with TRBJ1-1, with D tentatively TRBD1 (5 bases). TRBV5-7 is marked as an open reading frame, function uncertain. Trimming shortened V by 4 bases and J by 3 bases, and 16 bases separated the two germline ends. The CDR3 loop spans 15 amino acids. The CDR3 DNA sequence: TGTGCCAGCAGCACCCGGGAGGGGAGCGACACTGAAGCTTTCTTT. Its protein product is CASSTREGSDTEAFF.

The CDR3 here is CASSRFRQGVTDTQYF. The CDR3 bases are TGTGCCAGCAGCCGCTTCCGACAGGGGGTAACAGATACGCAGTATTTT. The rearrangement joins TRBV13 to TRBJ2-3, with 9 bases aligning to TRBD1. The V segment lost 5 bases and the J segment 3 bases; nucleotides outside the gene matches: 9. This CDR3 has 16 amino acids. Germline CDR1 and CDR2: PRHDT and FYEKMQ (reference sequence). Together with reference TRBV13 and TRBJ2-3, the CDR3 gives the full variable domain: AAGVIQSPRHLIKEKRETATLKCYPIPRHDTVYWYQQGPGQDPQFLISFYEKMQSDKGSIPDRFSAQQFSDYHSELNMSSLELGDSALYFCASSRFRQGVTDTQYFGPGTRLTVL.

The count of this clone is one. The chain is built from TRBV5-1 and TRBJ2-3, with D uncertain. The ends were cut back, 7 bases at V and 2 bases at J, with 11 bases in the middle. This CDR3 has 13 amino acids. CDR1 and CDR2 from the germline V gene are SGHRS and YFSETQ. CDR3 loop: CASGLGLTDTQYF. DNA of the CDR3: TGCGCCAGCGGTCTGGGCCTCACAGATACGCAGTATTTT. Combining the CDR3 with reference TRBV5-1 and TRBJ2-3 gives the whole variable domain KAGVTQTPRYLIKTRGQQVTLSCSPISGHRSVSWYQQTPGQGLQFLFEYFSETQRNKGNFPGRFSGRQFSNSRSEMNVSTLELGDSALYLCASGLGLTDTQYFGPGTRLTVL.